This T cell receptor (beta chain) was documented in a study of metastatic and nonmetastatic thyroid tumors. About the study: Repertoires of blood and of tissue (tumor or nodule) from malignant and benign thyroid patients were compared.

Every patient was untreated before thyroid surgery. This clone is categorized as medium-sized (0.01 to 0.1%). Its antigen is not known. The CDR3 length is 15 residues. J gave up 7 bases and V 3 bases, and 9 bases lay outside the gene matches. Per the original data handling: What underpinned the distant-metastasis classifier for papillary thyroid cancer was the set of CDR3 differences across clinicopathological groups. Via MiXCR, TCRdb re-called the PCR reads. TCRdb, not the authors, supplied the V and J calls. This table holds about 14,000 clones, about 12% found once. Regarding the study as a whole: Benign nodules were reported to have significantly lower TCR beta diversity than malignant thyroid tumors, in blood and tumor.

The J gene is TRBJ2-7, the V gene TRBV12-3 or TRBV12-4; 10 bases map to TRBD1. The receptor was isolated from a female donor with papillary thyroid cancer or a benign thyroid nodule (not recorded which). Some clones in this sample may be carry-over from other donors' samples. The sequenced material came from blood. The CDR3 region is CASSFRQGAIMEQYF. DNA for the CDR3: TGTGCCAGCAGTTTTCGACAGGGGGCAATCATGGAGCAGTACTTC.